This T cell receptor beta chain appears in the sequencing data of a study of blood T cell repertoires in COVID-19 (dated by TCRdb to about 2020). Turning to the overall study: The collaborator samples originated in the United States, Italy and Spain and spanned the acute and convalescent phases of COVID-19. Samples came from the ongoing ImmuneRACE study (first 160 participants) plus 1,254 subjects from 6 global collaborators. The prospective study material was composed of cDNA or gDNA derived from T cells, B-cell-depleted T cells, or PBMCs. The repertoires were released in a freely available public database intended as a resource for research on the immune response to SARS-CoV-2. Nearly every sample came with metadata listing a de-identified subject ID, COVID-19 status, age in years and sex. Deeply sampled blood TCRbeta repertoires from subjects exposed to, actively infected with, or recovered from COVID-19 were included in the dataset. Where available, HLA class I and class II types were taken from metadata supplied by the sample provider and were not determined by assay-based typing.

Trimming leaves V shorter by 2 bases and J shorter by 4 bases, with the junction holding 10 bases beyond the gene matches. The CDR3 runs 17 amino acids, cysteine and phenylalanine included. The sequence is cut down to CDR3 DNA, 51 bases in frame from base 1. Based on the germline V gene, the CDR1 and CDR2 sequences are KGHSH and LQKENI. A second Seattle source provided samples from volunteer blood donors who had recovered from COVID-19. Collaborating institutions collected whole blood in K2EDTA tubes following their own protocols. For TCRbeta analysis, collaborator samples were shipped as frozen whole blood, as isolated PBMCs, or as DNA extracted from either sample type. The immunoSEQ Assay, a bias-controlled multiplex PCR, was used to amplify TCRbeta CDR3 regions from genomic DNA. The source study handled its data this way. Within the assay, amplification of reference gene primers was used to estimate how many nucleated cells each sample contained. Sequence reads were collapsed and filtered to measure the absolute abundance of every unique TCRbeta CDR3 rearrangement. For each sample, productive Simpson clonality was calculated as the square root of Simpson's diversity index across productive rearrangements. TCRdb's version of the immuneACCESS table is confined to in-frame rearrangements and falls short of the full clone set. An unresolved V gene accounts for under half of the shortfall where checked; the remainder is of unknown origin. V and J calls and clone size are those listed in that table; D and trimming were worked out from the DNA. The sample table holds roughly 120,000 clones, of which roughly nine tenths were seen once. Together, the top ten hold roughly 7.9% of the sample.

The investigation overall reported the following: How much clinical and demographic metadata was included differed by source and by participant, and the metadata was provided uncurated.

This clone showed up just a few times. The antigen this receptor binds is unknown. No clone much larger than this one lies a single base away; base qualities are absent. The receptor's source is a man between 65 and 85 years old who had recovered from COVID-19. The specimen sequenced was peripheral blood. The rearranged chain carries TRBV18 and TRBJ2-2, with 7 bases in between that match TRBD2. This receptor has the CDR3 CASSPRSGGSFTGELFF. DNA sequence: TGTGCCAGCTCACCAAGATCGGGGGGTTCGTTCACCGGGGAGCTGTTTTTT.